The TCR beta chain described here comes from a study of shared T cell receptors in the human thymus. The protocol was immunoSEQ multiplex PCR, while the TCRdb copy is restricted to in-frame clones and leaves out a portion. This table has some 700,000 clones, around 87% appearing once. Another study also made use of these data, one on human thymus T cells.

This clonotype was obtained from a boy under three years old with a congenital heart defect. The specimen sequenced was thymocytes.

CDR3 loop: CASSLACGGYTF. CDR3 in DNA: TGTGCCAGCAGCTTGGCCTGCGGTGGCTACACCTTC. The chain couples TRBV5-4 to TRBJ1-2; no clear D gene. The length of the CDR3 is 12 residues. Trimming removed 0 bases at V and 7 bases at J, with 7 bases between. CDR1 is SGHNT and CDR2 is YYREEE in the germline V gene (reference sequence).